Listed here are 32 T cell receptor beta chains from one sample, sequenced in a study of CD8 T cells in ankylosing spondylitis (dated by TCRdb to about 2017). Study-level results and caveats: Blood from ankylosing spondylitis patients appeared to be characterized by a TCR beta motif composed of eight or nine highly homologous amino acid variants.

No antigen has been identified for these receptors. The library came from 5' RACE. The run used an Illumina HiSeq 2500. The public sequencing data were trimmed at Q25 with fastp and processed into clonotypes with MiXCR by TCRdb, which kept only in-frame beta chains. Each entry merges the rows of one CDR3 protein and shows their most common DNA and genes. In all, the sample holds some 130,000 distinct CDR3 sequences, and approximately 17% of those were seen once. The ten largest clones take up 33% of the sample. Sample: blood, either unsorted or a sorted T cell fraction (not recorded which). The receptor source for this set is a male donor with ankylosing spondylitis.

The rearrangement uses TRBV7-9 and TRBJ2-1; 13 bases are shared with TRBD2. Germline-derived CDR1 and CDR2 are SEHNR and FQNEAQ (reference sequence). The V and J ends lost 3 bases and 6 bases, in that order; junction bases with no gene match: 2. The CDR3 consists of 15 residues. CDR3 protein: CASSFGLAGVNEQFF. The CDR3 DNA reads as TGTGCCAGCAGCTTCGGACTAGCGGGAGTCAATGAGCAGTTCTTC.

The chain uses TRBV9 and TRBJ1-4; D not certain. Trimming left V 3 bases short and J 13 bases short, with 16 bases between. This CDR3 is 13 amino acids long. Germline V lookup: CDR1 SGDLS, CDR2 YYNGEE. CDR3: CASSGHGSPRLFF. Here the CDR3 DNA reads TGTGCCAGCAGCGGCCACGGGAGTCCGCGACTGTTTTTT.

This clonotype showed up just a few times. The V call is TRBV29-1, the J call TRBJ1-1; the match to TRBD1 covers 7 bases. Germline V CDR1 and CDR2: SQVTM, ANQGSEA. V lost 6 bases to trimming and J lost 4 bases; unmatched junction nucleotides: 8. The CDR3 runs to 13 residues. The CDR3: CSVEGARGTEAFF. The CDR3 DNA reads TGCAGCGTGGAGGGGGCTCGTGGCACTGAAGCTTTCTTT.

The table lists this clonotype with a few counts. The gene calls are TRBV28 and TRBJ1-4, with D unresolved. The CDR3 loop spans 11 amino acids. Germline V gene lookup returns CDR1 MDHEN and CDR2 SYDVKM. The V end lost 7 bases, the J end lost 8 bases, and 8 bases lay between the germline ends. The CDR3 region is CASTTEEKLFF. The DNA for the CDR3 is TGTGCCAGCACCACCGAGGAAAAACTGTTTTTT.

This clonotype showed up just a few times. The chain couples TRBV27 to TRBJ1-5; D unclear. Germline-derived CDR1 and CDR2 are MNHEY and SMNVEV (reference sequence). Trimming took 6 bases from V and 2 from J, leaving 11 bases between them. The CDR3 has 14 amino acids. CDR3 protein: CASRPSGGNQPQHF. The CDR3 DNA reads TGTGCCAGCAGGCCCTCGGGAGGCAATCAGCCCCAGCATTTT.

This clonotype was recorded at least ten times. The chain uses TRBV11-2 and TRBJ1-4; D not certain. This CDR3 contains 13 residues. With 4 bases removed from V and 4 bases from J, the gap between germline ends came to 7 bases. The germline CDR1 and CDR2 sequences are SGHAT and FQNNGV. The CDR3 coding sequence is TGTGCCAGCAGCTCCGGACTTAATGAAAAACTGTTTTTT. This gives the protein CASSSGLNEKLFF. Full variable domain (outside the CDR3, taken from reference TRBV11-2 and TRBJ1-4): EAGVAQSPRYKIIEKRQSVAFWCNPISGHATLYWYQQILGQGPKLLIQFQNNGVVDDSQLPKDRFSAERLKGVDSTLKIQPAKLEDSAVYLCASSSGLNEKLFFGSGTQLSVL.

The rearrangement uses TRBV7-3 and TRBJ2-7; D possibly matches TRBD1 or TRBD2 (6 bases each). This CDR3 is 13 amino acids long. Trimming removed 0 bases at V and 6 bases at J, with 9 bases between. CDR1 and CDR2 (germline): SGHTA, FQGTGA. CDR3: CASSLTGGLEQYF. CDR3 in DNA: TGTGCCAGCAGCTTAACAGGGGGGCTCGAGCAGTACTTC. Variable domain in full (rest from reference TRBV7-3 and TRBJ2-7): GAGVSQTPSNKVTEKGKYVELRCDPISGHTALYWYRQSLGQGPEFLIYFQGTGAADDSGLPNDRFFAVRPEGSVSTLKIQRTERGDSAVYLCASSLTGGLEQYFGPGTRLTVT.

V gene TRBV9 combines with J gene TRBJ1-1, with D possibly being TRBD1 (5 bases). V lost 4 bases and J 2 bases, leaving 15 bases between the germline ends. Germline CDR1 reads SGDLS; CDR2 reads YYNGEE. CDR3 length equals 15 residues. Written as DNA, the CDR3 is TGTGCCAGCAGCCCTAGAGGGCAGGGAAACACTGAAGCTTTCTTT. This encodes CASSPRGQGNTEAFF.

This clonotype has at least ten counts. The J gene is TRBJ2-7, the V gene TRBV29-1; 9 bases are a match to TRBD2. V lost 6 bases, J lost 2 bases, and 5 bases stayed unmatched. The CDR3 length is 13 residues. Germline CDR1 reads SQVTM; CDR2 reads ANQGSEA. CDR3 protein: CSVTSGPTYEQYF. The DNA of the CDR3 is TGCAGCGTGACTAGCGGACCTACCTACGAGCAGTACTTC.

Many counts were recorded for this clonotype. The chain uses TRBV7-9 and TRBJ2-7; TRBD1 aligns across 9 bases. This CDR3 is built from 16 residues. The V and J ends lost 0 bases and 3 bases, in that order; junction bases with no gene match: 6. From germline, CDR1 is SEHNR and CDR2 FQNEAQ (reference sequence). CDR3 nucleotide sequence: TGTGCCAGCAGCTTAGCGCTGGGACAGGGCGTCTACGAGCAGTACTTC. Its translation: CASSLALGQGVYEQYF.

This clonotype was counted only a few times. The chain couples TRBV27 to TRBJ2-1, with D possibly being TRBD2 (6 bases). Trimming pared 5 bases from V and 2 bases from J, leaving 13 bases between. Per germline, CDR1 MNHEY and CDR2 SMNVEV (reference sequence). CDR3 length: 15 amino acids. This CDR3 reads CASSTLAITYNEQFF. The CDR3 nucleotides are TGTGCCAGCAGTACCCTAGCGATCACCTACAATGAGCAGTTCTTC.

In its sample, this clonotype was seen a few times. The chain employs TRBV5-1 and TRBJ2-3; D is ambiguous. CDR3 length: 15 amino acids. The V end lost 0 bases, the J end lost 6 bases, and 14 bases lay between the germline ends. The germline V gene encodes CDR1 SGHRS and CDR2 YFSETQ. As DNA, the CDR3 is TGCGCCAGCAGCTTGGCCACCGCCTCCGCGGATACGCAGTATTTT. Protein: CASSLATASADTQYF.

The chain is built from TRBV27 and TRBJ1-5, with 9 bases lining up with TRBD1. Germline-derived CDR1 and CDR2 are MNHEY and SMNVEV (reference sequence). J lost 4 bases, V lost 4 bases, and 8 bases had no gene match. The CDR3 consists of 16 residues. In nucleotides, the CDR3 is TGTGCCAGCAGTTGGACAGGGGCGGGGCGAAATCAGCCCCAGCATTTT. Protein: CASSWTGAGRNQPQHF.

This clonotype was counted only a few times. The chain has TRBV27 and TRBJ1-6, with 8 bases that match TRBD1. Losses at the gene ends were 7 bases for V and 9 bases for J; bases not matched to a gene: 5. CDR1 and CDR2 from the germline V gene are MNHEY and SMNVEV (reference sequence). There are 13 residues in the CDR3. DNA for the CDR3: TGTGCCAGCACTGGGACAGGAGGTTCACCCCTCCACTTT. This sequence encodes CASTGTGGSPLHF.

This clonotype has just a few counts. The chain is built from TRBV9 and TRBJ1-5; TRBD1 matches 10 bases. CDR1 is SGDLS, CDR2 YYNGEE, per germline. J gave up 1 base and V 6 bases, and 4 bases lay outside the gene matches. The length of the CDR3 is 15 residues. CDR3 nucleotides: TGTGCCAGCACCGAGGGACAGGGGAGCAATCAGCCCCAGCATTTT. This encodes CASTEGQGSNQPQHF. The whole variable domain, remainder taken from reference TRBV9 and TRBJ1-5, is DSGVTQTPKHLITATGQRVTLRCSPRSGDLSVYWYQQSLDQGLQFLIQYYNGEERAKGNILERFSAQQFPDLHSELNLSSLELGDSALYFCASTEGQGSNQPQHFGDGTRLSIL.

This chain links TRBV6-6 with TRBJ2-1; no definite D call. Germline V gene sequence: CDR1 MNHNY, CDR2 SVGAGI (reference sequence). Trimming cost V 5 bases and J 8 bases, with 10 bases left between them. The CDR3 has 12 amino acids. CDR3: CASSPGPYEQFF. The CDR3, as DNA: TGTGCCAGCAGTCCTGGACCTTATGAGCAGTTCTTC.

This clonotype has just a few counts. The chain is built from TRBV29-1 and TRBJ2-7; perhaps TRBD1 as D (5 bases). The CDR3 is made up of 13 amino acids. V was clipped by 3 bases and J by 5 bases, with 14 bases between them. Looked up from germline, CDR1 is SQVTM and CDR2 is ANQGSEA. CDR3 in amino acids: CSVDQGNRDEQYF. In nucleotides, the CDR3 is TGCAGCGTTGATCAGGGTAATCGCGACGAGCAGTACTTC.

A few counts support this clonotype. The genes are TRBV19 and TRBJ2-1; perhaps TRBD1 as D (6 bases). The V end lost 9 bases, the J end lost 15 bases, and 15 bases lay between the germline ends. This CDR3 has 10 residues. Germline V gene data show CDR1 as LNHDA and CDR2 as SQIVND (reference sequence). CDR3 region: CASRDIRLFF. CDR3 DNA sequence: TGTGCCAGCAGGGACATAAGATTGTTCTTC.

To note about this clonotype: It is unclear where the CDR3 begins or ends on the DNA, so no DNA is shown, and the CDR3 is as TCRdb lists it. This chain links TRBV23-1 with TRBJ2-2; the D call of TRBD1 is as the table states it, not checked on the DNA. TRBV23-1 is reported as an ORF; its role is uncertain. The CDR3 length equals 15 residues, ends included. CDR3 amino acids: CASSFRNRVRGAVFF.

The chain uses TRBV9 and TRBJ1-2, with a weak D call TRBD1 (6 bases). Trimming shortened V by 0 bases and J by 4 bases, and 10 bases separated the two germline ends. The V gene's germline CDR1 is SGDLS and CDR2 YYNGEE. The CDR3 has 14 amino acids. CDR3 sequence (DNA): TGTGCCAGCAGCGTAGCTTCACAGGGCTATGGCTACACCTTC. Encoded protein: CASSVASQGYGYTF.

This clonotype appeared a few times. This chain connects TRBV4-1 to TRBJ2-7, with 10 nucleotides matching TRBD2. Unmatched junction bases numbered 3, after V lost 5 bases and J lost 2 bases. The length of the CDR3 is 14 residues. Per germline, CDR1 MGHRA and CDR2 YSYEKL. The CDR3 region is CASSRGLAAYEQYF. CDR3 nucleotides: TGCGCCAGCAGCAGAGGACTAGCGGCCTACGAGCAGTACTTC.

J is TRBJ2-5 and V is TRBV20-1, with 9 bases identical to TRBD2. Germline-derived CDR1 and CDR2 are DFQATT and SNEGSKA (reference sequence). CDR3 length equals 15 residues. The V and J ends lost 7 bases and 5 bases, in that order; junction bases with no gene match: 14. The CDR3 region is CSVQYTGTSPETQYF. Written as DNA, the CDR3 is TGCAGTGTCCAGTACACTGGGACTAGCCCGGAGACCCAGTACTTC.

The chain recombines TRBV6-5 with TRBJ2-7, with D unresolved. The CDR3 consists of 11 residues. Germline CDR1 reads MNHEY; CDR2 reads SVGAGI. V lost 10 bases to trimming and J lost 4 bases, with 11 bases between them. DNA of the CDR3: TGTGCCACCCTTGTCGGGTACGAGCAGTACTTC. Translation gives CATLVGYEQYF.

This clonotype was detected many times. The chain carries TRBV4-1 and TRBJ1-5; no clear D. The CDR3 spans 16 residues. Germline lookup yields CDR1 MGHRA and CDR2 YSYEKL. V shed 1 base and J shed 2 bases, with 12 bases lying between them. This CDR3 is CASSQVSGEGNQPQHF. The CDR3 DNA follows: TGCGCCAGCAGCCAAGTTTCCGGGGAGGGCAATCAGCCCCAGCATTTT.

The rearrangement links TRBV12-3 or TRBV12-4 to TRBJ2-3; D unclear. There are 13 residues in the CDR3. V was trimmed by 2 bases and J by 4 bases, leaving 7 bases between them. As DNA, the CDR3 is TGTGCCAGCAGTTTATTTCCCCCAGATACGCAGTATTTT. Its protein is CASSLFPPDTQYF.

The CDR3 region is CAPRQGPVAGRLNCEQYF. The CDR3 region has the DNA TGTGCCCCCCGGCAGGGGCCTGTAGCGGGAAGACTGAATTGCGAGCAGTACTTC. The genes are TRBV25-1 and TRBJ2-7; 8 nucleotides line up with TRBD2. The CDR3 consists of 18 residues. Germline values: CDR1 MGHDK, CDR2 SYGVNS. V lost 11 bases, J lost 6 bases, and 27 bases stayed unmatched.

This clonotype has only a few counts. V and J are TRBV12-5 and TRBJ2-2, with D perhaps TRBD1 (5 bases). Between the trimmed V and J ends, which lost 6 bases and 5 bases, there was a span of 10 bases. Germline V gene lookup returns CDR1 LGHNT and CDR2 FRNRAP. The CDR3 extends over 13 amino acids. The CDR3 sequence: CASGPQGTGELFF. CDR3 coding DNA: TGTGCTAGTGGGCCCCAGGGAACCGGGGAGCTGTTTTTT.

In its sample, this clonotype was seen a few times. The chain couples TRBV4-3 to TRBJ1-4, with 8 nucleotides matching TRBD1. Germline V lookup: CDR1 LGHNA, CDR2 YSLEER. The V and J ends lost 4 bases and 8 bases, in that order; junction bases with no gene match: 6. This CDR3 comprises 14 residues. The CDR3 DNA is TGCGCCAGCAGCCTAGGGACAGGTGGAGAAAAACTGTTTTTT. This sequence encodes CASSLGTGGEKLFF.

The chain couples TRBV27 to TRBJ2-1; TRBD2 might be the D (5 bases). Trimming stripped 3 bases from V and 0 bases from J, with 9 bases between. CDR3 length: 15 residues. Germline V gene sequence: CDR1 MNHEY, CDR2 SMNVEV (reference sequence). This chain's CDR3 is CASSFSGVSYNEQFF. CDR3 bases: TGTGCCAGCAGTTTCAGCGGAGTCTCCTACAATGAGCAGTTCTTC.

The chain couples TRBV27 to TRBJ2-5, with TRBD2 matching over 8 bases. The CDR3 has 15 amino acids. Germline assignment: CDR1 MNHEY and CDR2 SMNVEV (reference sequence). The trim removed 3 bases at V and 2 bases at J, leaving 5 bases unmatched. CDR3 bases: TGTGCCAGCAGTTTTGCTAGCGGGCCACAAGAGACCCAGTACTTC. This encodes CASSFASGPQETQYF.

This clonotype was seen a handful of times. This chain uses TRBV5-4 with TRBJ2-1; D possibly corresponds to TRBD1 (5 bases). Trimming took off 3 bases at V and 10 bases at J, with 11 bases between the two ends. CDR3 size: 12 residues. Germline V gene sequence: CDR1 SGHNT, CDR2 YYREEE (reference sequence). The CDR3 sequence is CASSWQGREQFF. The CDR3 bases are TGTGCCAGCAGCTGGCAGGGTCGGGAGCAGTTCTTC.

This clonotype was seen a handful of times. The rearrangement joins TRBV15 to TRBJ2-6; D might be TRBD1 (5 bases). The V end lost 1 base, the J end lost 2 bases, and 6 bases lay between the germline ends. The CDR3 sequence is 15 residues long. The germline V gene encodes CDR1 LNHNV and CDR2 YYDKDF (reference sequence). CDR3 DNA sequence: TGTGCCACCAGCAGAGGGACAACTGGGGCCAACGTCCTGACTTTC. Translation: CATSRGTTGANVLTF.